The 25 T cell receptor beta chains listed next were all sequenced from one sample in a study of cytomegalovirus exposure and HLA in healthy donors. PCR involved 60 Vbeta and 13 Jbeta primers. Libraries were prepared by immunoSEQ multiplex PCR; TCRdb keeps only in-frame clonotypes and omits some of them. The sample holds 200,000 to 250,000 clones, 79% seen once. Material: PBMCs. These receptors originate from a man aged 50-59 years in good health and CMV-seronegative.

This chain joins TRBV20-1 and TRBJ2-1, with D unresolved. Looked up from germline, CDR1 is DFQATT and CDR2 is SNEGSKA (reference sequence). The CDR3 runs to 11 residues. Trimming shortened V by 3 bases and J by 7 bases, and 7 bases separated the two germline ends. CDR3 in amino acids: CSASRPNEQFF. CDR3 DNA sequence: TGCAGTGCTAGTCGTCCTAATGAGCAGTTCTTC.

V usage is TRBV5-5 and J usage is TRBJ2-1, with D possibly TRBD2 on 5 matching bases. Trimming removed 4 bases at V and 5 bases at J, with 13 bases between. This CDR3 is 14 amino acids long. Germline loops: CDR1 SGHKS, CDR2 YYEKEE (reference sequence). This CDR3 reads CASSPGGSDNEQFF. The CDR3 coding sequence is TGTGCCAGCAGCCCTGGCGGTAGCGACAATGAGCAGTTCTTC.

The chain couples TRBV11-3 to TRBJ2-5; 7 bases line up with TRBD1. The CDR3 runs 16 residues. V lost 5 bases, J lost 4 bases, and 13 bases stayed unmatched. Germline V gene sequence: CDR1 SGHNT, CDR2 YENEEA. The CDR3 loop reads CASSRGRRKVGETQYF. DNA for the CDR3: TGTGCCAGCAGCAGGGGGCGAAGGAAGGTGGGAGAGACCCAGTACTTC.

The sample holds a few counts of this clone. The V gene is TRBV5-1, the J gene TRBJ2-1; D is uncertain. The CDR3 is 15 residues long. V was shortened by 0 bases and J by 5 bases, with 12 bases between the two germline ends. Germline V gene lookup returns CDR1 SGHRS and CDR2 YFSETQ. In nucleotides, the CDR3 is TGCGCCAGCAGCTTGGGTTGGGTGGCGGACAATGAGCAGTTCTTC. This encodes CASSLGWVADNEQFF.

The rearrangement joins TRBV28 to TRBJ2-2; 8 bases line up with TRBD2. CDR1 is MDHEN, CDR2 SYDVKM, per germline. The CDR3 loop spans 15 amino acids. V shed 3 bases, J shed 5 bases, and the junction held 5 bases outside the gene matches. This chain's CDR3 is CASSFREGWTGELFF. CDR3 sequence (DNA): TGTGCCAGCAGTTTCCGGGAGGGATGGACCGGGGAGCTGTTTTTT.

This clone appeared a single time. The chain is built from TRBV18 and TRBJ2-3; TRBD2 matches at 10 bases. V shed 6 bases, J shed 0 bases, and the junction held 3 bases outside the gene matches. The CDR3 has 15 amino acids. CDR1 and CDR2 from the germline V gene are KGHSH and LQKENI. The CDR3 DNA follows: TGTGCCAGCTCGGGACTAGCGACTAGCACAGATACGCAGTATTTT. Translating it yields CASSGLATSTDTQYF.

V and J are TRBV19 and TRBJ1-1; D gene ambiguous. CDR3 length: 14 amino acids. V lost 7 bases and J lost 1, with 13 bases in between. The germline gives CDR1 LNHDA, CDR2 SQIVND (reference sequence). In nucleotides, the CDR3 is TGTGCCAGTAACAATCGACAAGCGAACACTGAAGCTTTCTTT. This sequence encodes CASNNRQANTEAFF.

The chain couples TRBV28 to TRBJ1-4; weak D call: TRBD1 (5 bases). The V gene lost 3 bases and the J gene lost 7 bases, with 15 bases spanning the gap. This CDR3 has 15 amino acids. Germline V CDR1 and CDR2: MDHEN, SYDVKM. The CDR3 DNA sequence: TGTGCCAGCAGTTTTCGGGGGAGTTTGGGTGAAAAACTGTTTTTT. It translates to CASSFRGSLGEKLFF.

V usage is TRBV29-1 and J usage is TRBJ2-1; TRBD1 matches 7 bases. Germline V gene data show CDR1 as SQVTM and CDR2 as ANQGSEA. The CDR3 is made up of 12 amino acids. V dropped 5 bases and J dropped 8; count of bases not matched to a gene: 6. CDR3 protein: CSVKRQGHEQFF. DNA for the CDR3: TGCAGCGTTAAAAGACAGGGACATGAGCAGTTCTTC.

The chain is built from TRBV5-1 and TRBJ2-1; a possible D gene is TRBD2 (6 bases). CDR1 and CDR2 (germline): SGHRS, YFSETQ. V lost 4 bases and J 8 bases, leaving 13 bases between the germline ends. The CDR3 covers 13 residues. CDR3 bases: TGCGCCAGCAGCACGGGACTTCTCGATGAGCAGTTCTTC. This sequence encodes CASSTGLLDEQFF.

This clone appeared a few times. The chain has TRBV27 and TRBJ2-5, with TRBD1 matching over 9 bases. The CDR3 has 14 amino acids. V was pared by 2 bases and J by 4 bases, with 2 bases of the junction left unmatched. Germline V gives CDR1 MNHEY, CDR2 SMNVEV (reference sequence). The CDR3 region is CASSLTTGGETQYF. The CDR3 nucleotides read TGTGCCAGCAGTTTAACGACAGGGGGAGAGACCCAGTACTTC.

The chain combines TRBV30 with TRBJ1-5; D may be TRBD1 (6 bases). The CDR3 length is 13 residues. V was trimmed by 5 bases and J by 7 bases, leaving 15 bases between them. Germline V gene data show CDR1 as GTSNPN and CDR2 as SVGIG (reference sequence). The CDR3 here is CAWSLGGEQPQHF. DNA for the CDR3: TGTGCCTGGTCCCTAGGGGGGGAACAGCCCCAGCATTTT. Full variable domain (rest looked up from reference TRBV30 and TRBJ1-5): SQTIHQWPATLVQPVGSPLSLECTVEGTSNPNLYWYRQAAGRGLQLLFYSVGIGQISSEVPQNLSASRPQDRQFILSSKKLLLSDSGFYLCAWSLGGEQPQHFGDGTRLSIL.

The chain couples TRBV6-1 to TRBJ2-3; 14 nucleotides line up with TRBD2. The trim removed 4 bases at V and 1 base at J, leaving 1 base unmatched. Germline-derived CDR1 and CDR2 are MNHNS and SASEGT. CDR3 size: 16 residues. CDR3 loop: CASSAGLAGGTDTQYF. Written as DNA, the CDR3 is TGTGCCAGCAGTGCGGGACTAGCGGGAGGCACAGATACGCAGTATTTT.

As DNA, the CDR3 is TGTGCCAGCAGCCCACGCGGGACAGGGGGCCACGAGCAGTACTTC. Amino acids: CASSPRGTGGHEQYF. V usage is TRBV6-5 and J usage is TRBJ2-7, with 12 bases identical to TRBD1. CDR1 is MNHEY, CDR2 SVGAGI, per germline. The CDR3 length is 15 residues. J gave up 5 bases and V 6 bases, and 8 bases lay outside the gene matches.

The chain joins TRBV9 to TRBJ2-7; 7 bases line up with TRBD2. The CDR3 spans 15 residues. Per germline, CDR1 SGDLS and CDR2 YYNGEE. V shed 4 bases, J shed 1 base, and the junction held 8 bases outside the gene matches. The CDR3: CASSWQAGPSYEQYF. In DNA form, the CDR3 reads TGTGCCAGCAGCTGGCAAGCGGGACCTTCCTACGAGCAGTACTTC.

The chain combines TRBV7-3 with TRBJ2-7; TRBD2 agrees at 9 bases. This CDR3 is built from 15 residues. Germline values: CDR1 SGHTA, CDR2 FQGTGA. Trimming took 2 bases from V and 2 from J; bases not matched to a gene: 4. The CDR3 is CASSLGSSGTYEQYF. The DNA of the CDR3 is TGTGCCAGCAGCTTAGGGTCTAGCGGGACCTACGAGCAGTACTTC.

The chain uses TRBV19 and TRBJ2-7, with 7 bases matching TRBD1. V shed 5 bases and J 0 bases; nucleotides not matched to a gene: 7. Looked up from germline, CDR1 is LNHDA and CDR2 is SQIVND (reference sequence). This CDR3 has 15 amino acids. This CDR3 reads CASSRDRASSYEQYF. Here the CDR3 DNA reads TGTGCCAGTAGTCGTGACAGGGCGAGCTCCTACGAGCAGTACTTC.

The chain uses TRBV7-9 and TRBJ2-1; 11 bases agree with TRBD2. V lost 4 bases, J lost 4 bases, and 3 bases stayed unmatched. The CDR3 has 15 amino acids. Germline V gives CDR1 SEHNR, CDR2 FQNEAQ (reference sequence). In nucleotides, the CDR3 is TGTGCCAGCAGCTCGGGACTAGCGGATTACAATGAGCAGTTCTTC. It yields the protein CASSSGLADYNEQFF. Combining the CDR3 with reference TRBV7-9 and TRBJ2-1 gives the whole variable domain DTGVSQNPRHKITKRGQNVTFRCDPISEHNRLYWYRQTLGQGPEFLTYFQNEAQLEKSRLLSDRFSAERPKGSFSTLEIQRTEQGDSAMYLCASSSGLADYNEQFFGPGTRLTVL.

The chain is built from TRBV30 and TRBJ2-2, with 13 bases matching TRBD2. The ends lost 3 bases at V and 3 bases at J; junction bases unmatched: 7. From germline, CDR1 is GTSNPN and CDR2 SVGIG (reference sequence). The CDR3 covers 17 residues. The CDR3 here is CAWRRTSGRSDTGELFF. The CDR3, as DNA: TGTGCCTGGAGACGGACTAGCGGGAGATCCGACACCGGGGAGCTGTTTTTT.

V gene TRBV12-1 combines with J gene TRBJ2-1; TRBD2 reflects the table's D call only, with no check against the DNA. TRBV12-1 is given as a pseudogene. This CDR3 comprises 15 residues. CDR3 DNA: TGTGCCAGCAGCTTTCCTGCTCGTAGCGTCCATGAGCAGTTCTTC. This encodes CASSFPARSVHEQFF.

The chain couples TRBV6-1 to TRBJ2-3; possibly TRBD1 for D (6 bases). Germline values: CDR1 MNHNS, CDR2 SASEGT. The CDR3 has 18 residues. Trimming removed 0 bases from V and 5 bases from J, with 21 bases in between. The CDR3 spells CASSEAIVRGPLGDTQYF. In DNA, the CDR3 is TGTGCCAGCAGTGAAGCGATTGTCAGGGGACCCCTTGGAGATACGCAGTATTTT.

This clone has a single count. The chain recombines TRBV9 with TRBJ2-1; 8 nucleotides line up with TRBD2. The V and J ends lost 4 bases and 8 bases, in that order; junction bases with no gene match: 14. This CDR3 has 16 residues. The V gene's germline CDR1 is SGDLS and CDR2 YYNGEE. The DNA of the CDR3 is TGTGCCAGCAGCTGGGGTAGTCCCGGGAGGGAGTATGAGCAGTTCTTC. This encodes CASSWGSPGREYEQFF. Complete variable domain (other parts from reference TRBV9 and TRBJ2-1): DSGVTQTPKHLITATGQRVTLRCSPRSGDLSVYWYQQSLDQGLQFLIQYYNGEERAKGNILERFSAQQFPDLHSELNLSSLELGDSALYFCASSWGSPGREYEQFFGPGTRLTVL.

This clone was observed once. V gene TRBV6-6 combines with J gene TRBJ2-5, with 10 bases identical to TRBD2. The CDR3 runs to 15 residues. With V trimmed by 2 bases and J by 3 bases, 3 bases remained unmatched. Germline-derived CDR1 and CDR2 are MNHNY and SVGAGI (reference sequence). CDR3 region: CASSYPSGRKETQYF. In DNA, the CDR3 is TGTGCCAGCAGTTACCCTAGCGGGAGAAAAGAGACCCAGTACTTC.

The chain is built from TRBV15 and TRBJ2-3, with 9 positions matching TRBD1. CDR3 length: 15 amino acids. The V gene's germline CDR1 is LNHNV and CDR2 YYDKDF (reference sequence). The V segment lost 5 bases and the J segment 1 base; nucleotides outside the gene matches: 4. The CDR3 here is CATSDRDRGTDTQYF. CDR3 DNA sequence: TGTGCCACCAGCGACCGGGACAGGGGCACAGATACGCAGTATTTT.

The chain uses TRBV19 and TRBJ2-7; 10 bases align to TRBD1. Trimming took 5 bases from V and 5 from J; bases not matched to a gene: 6. CDR3 length equals 14 residues. Germline V gene lookup returns CDR1 LNHDA and CDR2 SQIVND (reference sequence). The CDR3 loop is CASSVGTGADEQYF. The CDR3, as DNA: TGTGCCAGTAGTGTGGGGACAGGGGCCGACGAGCAGTACTTC.